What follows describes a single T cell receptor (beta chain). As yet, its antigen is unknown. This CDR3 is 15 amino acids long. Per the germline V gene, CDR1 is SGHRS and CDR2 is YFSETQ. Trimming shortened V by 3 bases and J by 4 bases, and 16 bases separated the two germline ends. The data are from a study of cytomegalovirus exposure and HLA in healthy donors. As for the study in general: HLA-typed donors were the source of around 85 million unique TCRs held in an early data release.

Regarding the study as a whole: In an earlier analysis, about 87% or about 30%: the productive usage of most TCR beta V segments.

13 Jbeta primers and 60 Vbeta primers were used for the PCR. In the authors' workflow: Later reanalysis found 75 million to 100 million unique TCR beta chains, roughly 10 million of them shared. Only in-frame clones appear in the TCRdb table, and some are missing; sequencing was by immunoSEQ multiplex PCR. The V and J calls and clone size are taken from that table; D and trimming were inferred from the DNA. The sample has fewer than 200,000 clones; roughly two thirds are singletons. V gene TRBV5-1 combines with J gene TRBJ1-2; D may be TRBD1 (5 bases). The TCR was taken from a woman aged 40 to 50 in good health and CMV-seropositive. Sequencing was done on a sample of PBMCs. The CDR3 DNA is TGCGCCAGCAGCTATTCTGACGGGACTGCCTATGGCTACACCTTC. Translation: CASSYSDGTAYGYTF.